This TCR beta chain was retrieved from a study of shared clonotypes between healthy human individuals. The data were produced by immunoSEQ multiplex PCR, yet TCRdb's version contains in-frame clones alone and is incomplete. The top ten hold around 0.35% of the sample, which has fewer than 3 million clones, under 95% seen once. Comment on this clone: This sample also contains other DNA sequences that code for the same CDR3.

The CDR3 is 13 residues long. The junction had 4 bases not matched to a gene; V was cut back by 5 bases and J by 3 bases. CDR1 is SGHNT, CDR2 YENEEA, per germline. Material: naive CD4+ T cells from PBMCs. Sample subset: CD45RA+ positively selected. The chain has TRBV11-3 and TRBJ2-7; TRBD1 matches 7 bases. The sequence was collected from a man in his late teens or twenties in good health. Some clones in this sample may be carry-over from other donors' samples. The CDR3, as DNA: TGTGCCAGCAGCCTAACAGGGGACTACGAGCAGTACTTC. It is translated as CASSLTGDYEQYF.